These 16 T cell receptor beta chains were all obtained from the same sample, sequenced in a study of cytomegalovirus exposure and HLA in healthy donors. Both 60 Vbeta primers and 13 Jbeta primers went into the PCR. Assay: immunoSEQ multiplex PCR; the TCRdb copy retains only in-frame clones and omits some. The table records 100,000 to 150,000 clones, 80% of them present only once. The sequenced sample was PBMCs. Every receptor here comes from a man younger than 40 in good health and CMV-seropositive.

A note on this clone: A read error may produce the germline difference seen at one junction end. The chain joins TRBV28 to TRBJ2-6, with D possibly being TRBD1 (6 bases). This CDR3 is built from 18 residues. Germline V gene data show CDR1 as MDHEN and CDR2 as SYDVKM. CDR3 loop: CASSFHRVHRTGANGLTF. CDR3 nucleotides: TGTGCCAGCAGTTTTCACAGGGTTCATAGAACTGGGGCCAACGGCCTGACTTTC.

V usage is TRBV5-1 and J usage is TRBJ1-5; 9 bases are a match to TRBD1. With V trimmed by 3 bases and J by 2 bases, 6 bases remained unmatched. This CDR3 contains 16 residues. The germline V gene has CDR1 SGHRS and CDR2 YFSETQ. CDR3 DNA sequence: TGCGCCAGCAGCTCGGGACAGGGAGGGGGCAATCAGCCCCAGCATTTT. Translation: CASSSGQGGGNQPQHF.

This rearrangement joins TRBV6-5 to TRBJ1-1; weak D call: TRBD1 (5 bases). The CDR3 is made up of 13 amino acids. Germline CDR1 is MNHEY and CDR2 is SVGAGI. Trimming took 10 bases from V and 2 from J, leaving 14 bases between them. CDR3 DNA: TGTGCCACCGAGGACGGGGGTAACACTGAAGCTTTCTTT. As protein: CATEDGGNTEAFF.

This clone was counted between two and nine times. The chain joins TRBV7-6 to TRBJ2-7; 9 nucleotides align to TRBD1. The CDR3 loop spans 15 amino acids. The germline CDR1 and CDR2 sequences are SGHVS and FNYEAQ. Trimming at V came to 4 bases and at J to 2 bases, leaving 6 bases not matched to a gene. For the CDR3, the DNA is TGTGCCAGCAGCTCGTGGACAGGGGTTGCCTACGAGCAGTACTTC. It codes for CASSSWTGVAYEQYF. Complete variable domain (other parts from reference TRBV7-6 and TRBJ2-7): GAGVSQSPRYKVTKRGQDVALRCDPISGHVSLYWYRQALGQGPEFLTYFNYEAQQDKSGLPNDRFSAERPEGSISTLTIQRTEQRDSAMYRCASSSWTGVAYEQYFGPGTRLTVT.

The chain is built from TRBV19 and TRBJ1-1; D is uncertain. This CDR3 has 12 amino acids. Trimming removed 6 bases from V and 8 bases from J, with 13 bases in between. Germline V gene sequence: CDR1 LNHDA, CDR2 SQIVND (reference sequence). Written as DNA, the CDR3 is TGTGCCAGTAGCCCCCCCCGTTTAGAAGCTTTCTTT. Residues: CASSPPRLEAFF.

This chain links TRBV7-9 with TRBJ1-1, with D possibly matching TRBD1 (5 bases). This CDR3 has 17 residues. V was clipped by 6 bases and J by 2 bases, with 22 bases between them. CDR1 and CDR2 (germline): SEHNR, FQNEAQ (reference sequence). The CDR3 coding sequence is TGTGCCAGCAGTTATACAACCGGACGGGACTTAAACACTGAAGCTTTCTTT. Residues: CASSYTTGRDLNTEAFF.

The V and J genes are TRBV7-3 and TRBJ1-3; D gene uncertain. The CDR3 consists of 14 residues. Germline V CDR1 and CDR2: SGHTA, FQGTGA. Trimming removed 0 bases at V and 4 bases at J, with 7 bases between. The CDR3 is CASSLTGRGNTIYF. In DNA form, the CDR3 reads TGTGCCAGCAGCTTAACAGGGAGAGGAAACACCATATATTTT.

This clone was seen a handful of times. CDR3 in amino acids: CASSPGVTGGAYGYTF. CDR3 sequence (DNA): TGTGCCAGCAGCCCTGGAGTCACAGGGGGCGCTTATGGCTACACCTTC. This chain joins TRBV7-6 and TRBJ1-2; 9 positions match TRBD1. This CDR3 comprises 16 residues. The germline V gene has CDR1 SGHVS and CDR2 FNYEAQ. The junction had 12 bases not matched to a gene; V was cut back by 5 bases and J by 5 bases.

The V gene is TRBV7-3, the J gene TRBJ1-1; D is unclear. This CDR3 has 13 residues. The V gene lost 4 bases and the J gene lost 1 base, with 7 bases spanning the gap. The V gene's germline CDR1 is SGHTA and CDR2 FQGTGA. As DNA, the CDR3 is TGTGCCAGCAGCTCTATGCCGAACACTGAAGCTTTCTTT. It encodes CASSSMPNTEAFF. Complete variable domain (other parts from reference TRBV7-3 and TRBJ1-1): GAGVSQTPSNKVTEKGKYVELRCDPISGHTALYWYRQSLGQGPEFLIYFQGTGAADDSGLPNDRFFAVRPEGSVSTLKIQRTERGDSAVYLCASSSMPNTEAFFGQGTRLTVV.

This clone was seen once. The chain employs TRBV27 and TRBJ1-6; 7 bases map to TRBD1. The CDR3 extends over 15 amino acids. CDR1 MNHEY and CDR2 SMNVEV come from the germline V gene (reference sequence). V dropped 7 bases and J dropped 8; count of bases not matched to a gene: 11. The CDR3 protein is CASTVTGKVDSPLHF. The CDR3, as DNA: TGTGCCAGCACCGTGACAGGGAAGGTGGATTCACCCCTCCACTTT.

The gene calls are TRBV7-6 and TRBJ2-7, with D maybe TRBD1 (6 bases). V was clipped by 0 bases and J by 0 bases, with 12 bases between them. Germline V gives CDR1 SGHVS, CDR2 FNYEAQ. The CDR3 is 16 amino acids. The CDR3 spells CASSLAWDTNSYEQYF. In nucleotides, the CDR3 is TGTGCCAGCAGCTTAGCGTGGGACACCAACTCCTACGAGCAGTACTTC.

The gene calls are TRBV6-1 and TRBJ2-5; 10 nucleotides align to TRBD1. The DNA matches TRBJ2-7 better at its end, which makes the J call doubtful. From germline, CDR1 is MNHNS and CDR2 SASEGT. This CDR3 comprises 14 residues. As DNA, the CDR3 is TGTGCCAGTGTTGATGGGACAGGGGAGGACGAGCAGTACTTC. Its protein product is CASVDGTGEDEQYF.

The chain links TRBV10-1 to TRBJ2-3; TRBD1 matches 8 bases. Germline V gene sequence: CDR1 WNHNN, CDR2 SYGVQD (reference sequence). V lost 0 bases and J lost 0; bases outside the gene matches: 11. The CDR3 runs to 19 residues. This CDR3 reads CASSESTGVSYFSTDTQYF. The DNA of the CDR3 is TGCGCCAGCAGTGAGTCGACAGGGGTCTCCTACTTTAGCACAGATACGCAGTATTTT.

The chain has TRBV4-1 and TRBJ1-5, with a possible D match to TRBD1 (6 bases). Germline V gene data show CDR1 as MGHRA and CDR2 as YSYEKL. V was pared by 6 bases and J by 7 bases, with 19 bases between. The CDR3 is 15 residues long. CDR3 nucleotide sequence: TGCGCCAGCAGACCGGGCACAGGGTGGGGACAGCCCCAGCATTTT. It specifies CASRPGTGWGQPQHF.

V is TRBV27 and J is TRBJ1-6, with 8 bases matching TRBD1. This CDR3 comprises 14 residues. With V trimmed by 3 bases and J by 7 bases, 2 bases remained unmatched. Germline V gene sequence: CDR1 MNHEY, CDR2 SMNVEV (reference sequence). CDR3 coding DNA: TGTGCCAGCAGTTTGACAGGGGTCAATTCACCCCTCCACTTT. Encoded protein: CASSLTGVNSPLHF.

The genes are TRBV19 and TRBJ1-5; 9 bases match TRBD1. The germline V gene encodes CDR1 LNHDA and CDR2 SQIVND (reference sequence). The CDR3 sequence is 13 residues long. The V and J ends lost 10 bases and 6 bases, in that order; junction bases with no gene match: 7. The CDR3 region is CATAGTGRQPQHF. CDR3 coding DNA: TGTGCCACTGCCGGGACAGGGCGTCAGCCCCAGCATTTT.